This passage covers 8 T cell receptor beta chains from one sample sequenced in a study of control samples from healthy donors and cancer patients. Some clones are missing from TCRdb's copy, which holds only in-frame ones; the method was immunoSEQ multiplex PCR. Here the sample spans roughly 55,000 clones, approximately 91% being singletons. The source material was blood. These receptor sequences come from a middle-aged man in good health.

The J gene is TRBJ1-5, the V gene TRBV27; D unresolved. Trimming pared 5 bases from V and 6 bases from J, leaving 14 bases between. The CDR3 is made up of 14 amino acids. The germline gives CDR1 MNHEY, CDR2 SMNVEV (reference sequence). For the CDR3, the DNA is TGTGCCAGCAGTCCTGGTTACAGCGGTCAGCCCCAGCATTTT. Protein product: CASSPGYSGQPQHF.

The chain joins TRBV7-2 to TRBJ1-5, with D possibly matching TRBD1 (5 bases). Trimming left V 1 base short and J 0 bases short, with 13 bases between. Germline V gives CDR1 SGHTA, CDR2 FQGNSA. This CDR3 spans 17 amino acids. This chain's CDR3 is CASSLVGGQVSNQPQHF. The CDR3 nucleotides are TGTGCCAGCAGCTTAGTAGGAGGACAAGTTAGCAATCAGCCCCAGCATTTT.

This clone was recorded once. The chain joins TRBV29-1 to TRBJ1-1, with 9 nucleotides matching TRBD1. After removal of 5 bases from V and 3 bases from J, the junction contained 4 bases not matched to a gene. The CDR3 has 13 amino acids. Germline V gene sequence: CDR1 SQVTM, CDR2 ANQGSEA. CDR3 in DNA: TGCAGCGTTACCCGGACAGGGGACACTGAAGCTTTCTTT. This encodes CSVTRTGDTEAFF.

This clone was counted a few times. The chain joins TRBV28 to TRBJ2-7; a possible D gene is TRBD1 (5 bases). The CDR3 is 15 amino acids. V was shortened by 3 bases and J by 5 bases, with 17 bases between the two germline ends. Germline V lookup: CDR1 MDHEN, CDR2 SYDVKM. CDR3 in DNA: TGTGCCAGCAGTTTGACCCGGGCAGGGTGGGACGAGCAGTACTTC. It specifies CASSLTRAGWDEQYF.

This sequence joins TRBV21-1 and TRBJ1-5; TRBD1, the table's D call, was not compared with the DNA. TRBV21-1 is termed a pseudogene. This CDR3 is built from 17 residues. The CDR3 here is CASSKVRGGYSNQPQHF. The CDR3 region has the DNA TGTGCCAGCAGCAAAGTCCGAGGGGGTTATAGCAATCAGCCCCAGCATTTT.

This CDR3 is CSVTTGTGMLYGYTF. The CDR3 DNA sequence: TGCAGCGTGACTACCGGGACAGGGATGCTGTATGGCTACACCTTC. V gene TRBV29-1 combines with J gene TRBJ1-2; 9 bases line up with TRBD1. Germline V gene lookup returns CDR1 SQVTM and CDR2 ANQGSEA. The CDR3 runs to 15 residues. Trimming cost V 6 bases and J 5 bases; bases outside gene matches: 13. The full variable domain, completed using reference TRBV29-1 and TRBJ1-2, is SAVISQKPSRDICQRGTSLTIQCQVDSQVTMMFWYRQQPGQSLTLIATANQGSEATYESGFVIDKFPISRPNLTFSTLTVSNMSPEDSSIYLCSVTTGTGMLYGYTFGSGTRLTVV.

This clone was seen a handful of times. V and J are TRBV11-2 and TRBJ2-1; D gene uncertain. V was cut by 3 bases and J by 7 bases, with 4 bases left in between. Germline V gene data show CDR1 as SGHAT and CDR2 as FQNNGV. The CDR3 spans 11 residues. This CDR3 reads CASSFENEQFF. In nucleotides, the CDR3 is TGTGCCAGCAGCTTTGAGAATGAGCAGTTCTTC.

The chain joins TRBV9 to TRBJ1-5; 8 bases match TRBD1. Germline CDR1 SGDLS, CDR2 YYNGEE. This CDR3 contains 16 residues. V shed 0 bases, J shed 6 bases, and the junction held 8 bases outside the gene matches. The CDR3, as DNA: TGTGCCAGCAGCGTAGGGGACAGGACCGGTGGTCAGCCCCAGCATTTT. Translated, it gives CASSVGDRTGGQPQHF. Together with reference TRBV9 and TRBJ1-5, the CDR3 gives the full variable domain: DSGVTQTPKHLITATGQRVTLRCSPRSGDLSVYWYQQSLDQGLQFLIQYYNGEERAKGNILERFSAQQFPDLHSELNLSSLELGDSALYFCASSVGDRTGGQPQHFGDGTRLSIL.